This T cell receptor (beta chain) was identified in a study of shared clonotypes between healthy human individuals. CD8 cells regarded as naive lacked CD45RO, were positively chosen for CCR7, and omitted terminally differentiated effector memory CD45RA+ cells. Every contributor of samples was a Caucasian grown-up residing in Nashville, Tennessee. The method was immunoSEQ multiplex PCR; TCRdb's version includes in-frame clones alone and lacks a portion of them. The sample records about 2.1 million clones, just over 90% being singletons. General study findings and limits: The sharing of 4% to 5.5% of naive CD4 clonotypes was seen across a handful of donors. Relative to clonotypes present in all four donors, those not shared had lower generation probabilities. Donors were few, which limited the genetic and exposure-history diversity represented.

As regards this clone: What it recognizes is unknown.

After removal of 1 base from V and 0 bases from J, the junction contained 3 bases not matched to a gene. Germline CDR1 and CDR2: MNHNS and SASEGT. This CDR3 has 15 residues. The sequence came from a man between 18 and 35 years old in good health. Some clones in this sample may be carry-over from other donors' samples. The chain is built from TRBV6-1 and TRBJ2-7; 7 bases map to TRBD2. The specimen was naive CD8+ T cells from PBMCs. CDR3 residues: CASSEVGGSSYEQYF. The CDR3 DNA sequence: TGTGCCAGCAGTGAAGTTGGCGGGAGCTCCTACGAGCAGTACTTC.